One sample yielded the 10 T cell receptor beta chains listed below, sequenced in a study of T cells after yellow fever vaccination. TCRdb used MiXCR to reprocess the 5' RACE reads, holding one entry per CDR3 protein. This sample yields around 40,000 distinct CDR3 sequences, of which roughly 7% are seen a single time; around 16% belongs to the top ten. This material consisted of CD8+ T cells not binding an NS4B(214-222) dextramer, sorted from PBMCs, taken 45 days after the yellow fever booster vaccination. The source is a man aged 25 to 45 who received the YFV17D yellow fever vaccine.

This clonotype was recorded at least ten times. V gene TRBV15 combines with J gene TRBJ1-3; D is unresolved. Between the trimmed V and J ends, which lost 3 bases and 0 bases, there was a span of 9 bases. The CDR3 has 15 residues. The germline CDR1 and CDR2 sequences are LNHNV and YYDKDF (reference sequence). DNA for the CDR3: TGTGCCACCAGCAGGGAAATAAACTCTGGAAACACCATATATTTT. It translates to CATSREINSGNTIYF.

CDR3 loop: CASSRRGQYSYEQYF. CDR3 DNA sequence: TGTGCCAGCAGTCGCCGCGGACAGTACTCCTACGAGCAGTACTTC. The chain couples TRBV6-5 to TRBJ2-7; TRBD1 is a possible D gene (6 bases). V lost 5 bases and J 0 bases, leaving 14 bases between the germline ends. The CDR3 has 15 amino acids. Germline CDR1 reads MNHEY; CDR2 reads SVGAGI.

Concerning this clonotype: A clone one base away is much larger, so this may be a read error. The chain employs TRBV28 and TRBJ2-7, with D perhaps matching TRBD2 (6 bases). V was clipped by 8 bases and J by 0 bases, with 14 bases between them. This CDR3 is 14 amino acids long. Looked up from germline, CDR1 is MDHEN and CDR2 is SYDVKM. CDR3 sequence reads: CASLRGGNSYEQYF. The DNA for the CDR3 is TGTGCCAGCCTGCGGGGAGGTAACTCCTACGAGCAGTACTTC.

There are many counts of this clonotype. This chain connects TRBV15 to TRBJ2-7; D is possibly TRBD2 (6 bases). The CDR3 is made up of 14 amino acids. With 1 base removed from V and 4 bases from J, the gap between germline ends came to 11 bases. Germline lookup yields CDR1 LNHNV and CDR2 YYDKDF (reference sequence). In DNA, the CDR3 is TGTGCCACCAGCAGAGGTCCGGGGGTGTACGAGCAGTACTTC. Protein product: CATSRGPGVYEQYF.

The sample holds a few counts of this clonotype. The gene calls are TRBV5-5 and TRBJ1-2; D might be TRBD1 (5 bases). The CDR3 runs to 14 residues. CDR1 is SGHKS and CDR2 is YYEKEE in the germline V gene (reference sequence). V lost 4 bases and J 3 bases, leaving 13 bases between the germline ends. CDR3 protein: CASSRGDDDYGYTF. The CDR3 DNA reads as TGTGCCAGCAGCCGGGGGGACGATGACTATGGCTACACCTTC.

In this sample, this clonotype turned up many times. The gene calls are TRBV4-3 and TRBJ2-1; TRBD2 matches at 7 bases. The V gene end was trimmed by 3 bases and the J gene end by 4 bases; junction bases not matched to a gene: 3. The CDR3 covers 14 residues. CDR1 is LGHNA, CDR2 YSLEER, per germline. In DNA, the CDR3 is TGCGCCAGCAGCCAGGGGGGGAGTTACAATGAGCAGTTCTTC. Protein sequence: CASSQGGSYNEQFF.

The chain combines TRBV29-1 with TRBJ1-2, with D possibly matching TRBD1 (6 bases). The V end was cut by 1 base, the J end by 8 bases, with 11 bases between. The CDR3 runs to 12 residues. Germline CDR1 is SQVTM and CDR2 is ANQGSEA. The CDR3 sequence: CSVEAGERGYTF. CDR3 sequence (DNA): TGCAGCGTTGAAGCAGGGGAACGAGGCTACACCTTC.

This clonotype was detected ten times or more. The chain employs TRBV6-5 and TRBJ2-7; no clear D gene. Germline CDR1 reads MNHEY; CDR2 reads SVGAGI. The CDR3 loop spans 11 amino acids. V gave up 7 bases and J gave up 4 bases, with 8 bases separating them. The CDR3 here is CASKIGYEQYF. CDR3 DNA: TGTGCCAGCAAAATCGGTTACGAGCAGTACTTC.

A few counts support this clonotype. The chain recombines TRBV7-8 with TRBJ2-7; maybe TRBD2 (5 bases). Trimming cost V 2 bases and J 5 bases, with 22 bases left between them. The germline CDR1 and CDR2 sequences are SGHVS and FQNEAQ. The CDR3 totals 17 residues. CDR3 DNA: TGTGCCAGCAGCTTACCCCGGGCAGGAGCCCCCGGGGACGAGCAGTACTTC. This sequence encodes CASSLPRAGAPGDEQYF.

This clonotype was counted a few times. The rearrangement joins TRBV27 to TRBJ2-7, with TRBD2 identical over 7 bases. CDR1 is MNHEY and CDR2 is SMNVEV in the germline V gene (reference sequence). The CDR3 runs 15 residues. V lost 1 base to trimming and J lost 4 bases; unmatched junction nucleotides: 7. The DNA for the CDR3 is TGTGCCAGCAGTTTATATTCTAGCGGACCTTACGAGCAGTACTTC. Residues: CASSLYSSGPYEQYF.